This T cell receptor beta chain was captured in a study of blood T cells in healthy people across ages. The study, taken as a whole, reports: Shifts in expanded clonotypes may have been confounded by donor CMV status, which was unknown.

Sample-barcoded 5' priming and a J-beta primer mix drove a second PCR of roughly 7 to 11 cycles. One entry per CDR3 protein, called by TCRdb with MiXCR from the 5' RACE reads. The sample has just over 800,000 distinct CDR3 sequences, around 62% seen once. V lost 0 bases to trimming and J lost 1 base; unmatched junction nucleotides: 10. In germline, CDR1 is LGHNA, CDR2 YNFKEQ. The CDR3 has 18 residues. Every sample had a minimum of 6.5 million PBMCs isolated. Notes on this clonotype: Its antigen is unknown.

The TCR sequence derives from a man aged 25 to 45 in good health. The chain joins TRBV4-2 to TRBJ2-3; TRBD2 matches at 7 bases. Sequenced: blood. The CDR3 loop is CASSQDSSASGGTDTQYF. The CDR3 region has the DNA TGTGCCAGCAGCCAAGACTCCAGCGCAAGCGGGGGCACAGATACGCAGTATTTT.